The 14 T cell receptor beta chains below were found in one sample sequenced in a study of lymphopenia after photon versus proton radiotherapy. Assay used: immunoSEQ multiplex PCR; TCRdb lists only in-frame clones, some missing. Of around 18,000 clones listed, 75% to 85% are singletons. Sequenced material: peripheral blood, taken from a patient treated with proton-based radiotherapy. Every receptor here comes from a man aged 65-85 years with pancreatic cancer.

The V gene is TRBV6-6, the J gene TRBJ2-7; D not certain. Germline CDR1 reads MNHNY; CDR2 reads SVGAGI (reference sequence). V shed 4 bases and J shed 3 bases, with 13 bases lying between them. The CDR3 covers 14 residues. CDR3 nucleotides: TGTGCCAGCAGTTCCCCGACTTTAGACTACGAGCAGTACTTC. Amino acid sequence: CASSSPTLDYEQYF.

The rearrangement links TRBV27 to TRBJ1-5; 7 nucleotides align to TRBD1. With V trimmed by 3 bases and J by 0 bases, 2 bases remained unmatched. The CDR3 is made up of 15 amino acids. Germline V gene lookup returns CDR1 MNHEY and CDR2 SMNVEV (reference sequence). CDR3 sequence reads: CASSFAGGSNQPQHF. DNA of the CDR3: TGTGCCAGCAGTTTCGCAGGGGGTAGCAATCAGCCCCAGCATTTT.

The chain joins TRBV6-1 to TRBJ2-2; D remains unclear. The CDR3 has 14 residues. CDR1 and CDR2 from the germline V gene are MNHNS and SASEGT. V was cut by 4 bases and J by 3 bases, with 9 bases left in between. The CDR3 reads CASSADAYTGELFF. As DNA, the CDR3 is TGTGCCAGCAGTGCGGACGCCTACACCGGGGAGCTGTTTTTT.

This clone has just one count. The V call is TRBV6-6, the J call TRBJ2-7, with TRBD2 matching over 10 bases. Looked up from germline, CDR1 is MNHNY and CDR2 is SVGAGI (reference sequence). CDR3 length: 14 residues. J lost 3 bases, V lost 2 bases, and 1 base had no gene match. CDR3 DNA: TGTGCCAGCAGTTACGGGACTAGCGTCTACGAGCAGTACTTC. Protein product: CASSYGTSVYEQYF.

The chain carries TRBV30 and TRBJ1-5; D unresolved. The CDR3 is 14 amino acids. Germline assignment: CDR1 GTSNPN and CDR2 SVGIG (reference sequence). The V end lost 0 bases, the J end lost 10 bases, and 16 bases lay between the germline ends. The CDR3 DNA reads TGTGCCTGGAGTGTTACAACCTTTAAATCACCCCAGCATTTT. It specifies CAWSVTTFKSPQHF. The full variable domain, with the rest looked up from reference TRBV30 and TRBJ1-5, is SQTIHQWPATLVQPVGSPLSLECTVEGTSNPNLYWYRQAAGRGLQLLFYSVGIGQISSEVPQNLSASRPQDRQFILSSKKLLLSDSGFYLCAWSVTTFKSPQHFGDGTRLSIL.

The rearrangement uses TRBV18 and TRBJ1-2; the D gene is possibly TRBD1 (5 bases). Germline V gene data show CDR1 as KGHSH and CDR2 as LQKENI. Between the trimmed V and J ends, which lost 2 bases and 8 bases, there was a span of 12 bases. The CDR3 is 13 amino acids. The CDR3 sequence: CASSPLGGSGYTF. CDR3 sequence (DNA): TGTGCCAGCTCACCATTGGGGGGGAGCGGCTACACCTTC.

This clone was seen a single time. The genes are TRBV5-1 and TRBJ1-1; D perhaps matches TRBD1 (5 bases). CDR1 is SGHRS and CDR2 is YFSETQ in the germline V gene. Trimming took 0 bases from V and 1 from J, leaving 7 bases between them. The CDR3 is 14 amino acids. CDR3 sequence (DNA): TGCGCCAGCAGCTTGGGGGACTCGAACACTGAAGCTTTCTTT. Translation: CASSLGDSNTEAFF.

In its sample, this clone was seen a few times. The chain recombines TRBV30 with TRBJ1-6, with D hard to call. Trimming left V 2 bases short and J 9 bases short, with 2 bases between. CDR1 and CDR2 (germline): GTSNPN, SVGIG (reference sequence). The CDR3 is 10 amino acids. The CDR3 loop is CAWSPSPLHF. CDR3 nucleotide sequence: TGTGCCTGGAGTCCTTCACCCCTCCACTTT.

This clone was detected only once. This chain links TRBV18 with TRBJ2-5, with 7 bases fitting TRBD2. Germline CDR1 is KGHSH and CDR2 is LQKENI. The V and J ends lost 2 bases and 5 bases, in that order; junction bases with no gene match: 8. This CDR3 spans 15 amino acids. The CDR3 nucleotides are TGTGCCAGCTCACCATCCGGCGGGAGTGGGGAGACCCAGTACTTC. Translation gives CASSPSGGSGETQYF.

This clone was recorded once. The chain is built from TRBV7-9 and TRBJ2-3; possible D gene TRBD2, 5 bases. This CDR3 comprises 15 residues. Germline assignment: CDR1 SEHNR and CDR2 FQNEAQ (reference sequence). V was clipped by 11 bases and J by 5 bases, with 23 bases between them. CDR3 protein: CAPGSGRGLVDTQYF. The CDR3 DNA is TGTGCCCCCGGATCTGGGAGAGGTCTTGTAGATACGCAGTATTTT.

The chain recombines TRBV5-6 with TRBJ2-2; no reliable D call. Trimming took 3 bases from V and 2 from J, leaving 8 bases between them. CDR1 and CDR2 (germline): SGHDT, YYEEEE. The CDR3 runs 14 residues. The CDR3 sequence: CASSSGPNTGELFF. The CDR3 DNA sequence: TGTGCCAGCAGCTCTGGGCCAAACACCGGGGAGCTGTTTTTT.

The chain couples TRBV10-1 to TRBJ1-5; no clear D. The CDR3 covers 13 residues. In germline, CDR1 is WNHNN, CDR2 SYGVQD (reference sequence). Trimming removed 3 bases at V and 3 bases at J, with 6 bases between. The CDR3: CASSDQDNQPQHF. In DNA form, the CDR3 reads TGCGCCAGCAGTGATCAAGACAATCAGCCCCAGCATTTT.

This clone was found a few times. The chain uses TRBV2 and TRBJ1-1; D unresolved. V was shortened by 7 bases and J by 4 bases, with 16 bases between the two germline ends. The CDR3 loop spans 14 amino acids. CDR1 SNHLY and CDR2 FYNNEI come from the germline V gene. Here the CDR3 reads CASTQEGVGTEAFF. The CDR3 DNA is TGTGCCAGCACCCAGGAAGGCGTTGGCACTGAAGCTTTCTTT.

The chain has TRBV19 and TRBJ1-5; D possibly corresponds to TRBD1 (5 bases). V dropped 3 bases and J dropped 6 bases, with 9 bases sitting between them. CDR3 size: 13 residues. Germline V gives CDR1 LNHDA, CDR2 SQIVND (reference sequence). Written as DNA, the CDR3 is TGTGCCAGTAGTATCGGGACTACTCAGCCCCAGCATTTT. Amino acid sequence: CASSIGTTQPQHF. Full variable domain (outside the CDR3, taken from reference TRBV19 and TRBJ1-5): DGGITQSPKYLFRKEGQNVTLSCEQNLNHDAMYWYRQDPGQGLRLIYYSQIVNDFQKGDIAEGYSVSREKKESFPLTVTSAQKNPTAFYLCASSIGTTQPQHFGDGTRLSIL.